This record concerns one T cell receptor beta chain sequence. The antigen is not known. V was shortened by 6 bases and J by 9 bases, with 20 bases between the two germline ends. The CDR3 runs 14 residues. 5'RACE primed from the constant segment yielded TCR alpha and TCR beta cDNA libraries bearing sample barcodes and UMIs. Each CDR3 protein gets one entry after TCRdb re-called the 5' RACE reads with MiXCR. The data hold about 200,000 distinct CDR3 sequences, with 9% to 10% observed a single time. The sample originates from a study of T-cell memory formation after mild COVID-19. Study results and limitations: SARS-CoV-2 specificity was not confirmed for second-wave clones peaking on day 37.

The sample comprised PBMCs or a T cell subset sorted from them (not recorded which). This receptor was obtained from a man younger than 35 who had mild COVID-19 (a few samples of this study predate the infection). Cell type and time point are not known. The chain has TRBV12-3 or TRBV12-4 and TRBJ1-1; D is possibly TRBD1 (5 bases). The CDR3 bases are TGTGCCAGCAGCCTATCACCGGGGGAGAAGCAAGCTTTCTTT. This translates into CASSLSPGEKQAFF.